A selection of T cell receptor beta chains follows, all from one sample in a study of human T cells and chemical hapten exposure. TCRdb recomputed calls from the RACE reads with MiXCR, one row per CDR3 protein. Of 180,000 or so distinct CDR3 sequences in the sample, approximately 14% were seen once. This material consisted of whole blood, taken in connection with sensitization to the hapten diphenylcyclopropenone (DPC). The receptor set was obtained from a woman aged 25 to 45 with alopecia areata. Some clones in this sample may be carry-over from other donors' samples. The CDR3 runs from the conserved cysteine through the conserved F or W. D genes are given only for firm matches. For some rows the clone size is stated as once, few or many, or as a class when expanded; others skip it.

clone_size	v_call	j_call	d_call	cdr3_aa	cdr3_nt
NA	TRBV20-1	TRBJ1-1	TRBD1	CSAVRGATEAFF	TGCAGTGCTGTCAGGGGGGCCACTGAAGCTTTCTTT
NA	TRBV7-9	TRBJ1-5	NA	CASSLGWENQPQHF	TGTGCCAGCAGCTTAGGCTGGGAAAATCAGCCCCAGCATTTT
few	TRBV7-9	TRBJ1-1	TRBD1	CASSLGQTRNTEAFF	TGTGCCAGCAGCTTGGGACAGACGAGGAACACTGAAGCTTTCTTT
many	TRBV28	TRBJ1-2	NA	CASFDANEDGYTF	TGTGCCAGCTTTGACGCGAACGAAGATGGCTACACCTTC
NA	TRBV20-1	TRBJ1-1	NA	CSALTLGANTEAFF	TGCAGTGCTTTAACATTGGGGGCTAACACTGAAGCTTTCTTT
few	TRBV3-1	TRBJ1-5	NA	CASSQTPFQPQHF	TGTGCCAGCAGCCAAACGCCGTTTCAGCCCCAGCATTTT
many	TRBV6-2/TRBV6-3	TRBJ1-5	NA	CASSNPFPPQHF	TGTGCCAGCAGCAACCCGTTTCCGCCCCAGCATTTT
few	TRBV20-1	TRBJ2-1	NA	CSASPGTPSYNEQFF	TGCAGTGCTTCACCAGGGACTCCTTCCTACAATGAGCAGTTCTTC
few	TRBV29-1	TRBJ2-7	NA	CSVALGPGGNEQYF	TGCAGCGTGGCCCTGGGTCCCGGAGGGAACGAGCAGTACTTC
few	TRBV14	TRBJ2-2	NA	CASSQVLAGELFF	TGTGCCAGCAGCCAAGTTTTAGCCGGGGAGCTGTTTTTT
NA	TRBV6-6	TRBJ2-1	TRBD2	CASSSRGGRAASYNEQFF	TGTGCCAGCAGTTCCCGCGGGGGGCGAGCGGCCTCCTACAATGAGCAGTTCTTC
NA	TRBV5-4	TRBJ1-4	TRBD1	CASSSGQNNEKLFF	TGTGCCAGCAGCTCGGGACAGAATAATGAAAAACTGTTTTTT
NA	TRBV20-1	TRBJ2-3	NA	CSASLGVGTDTQYF	TGCAGTGCTAGTCTCGGGGTAGGCACAGATACGCAGTATTTT
NA	TRBV2	TRBJ1-2	NA	CASTGGYRLEGYTF	TGTGCCAGCACGGGTGGATACCGCCTCGAGGGCTACACCTTC
few	TRBV28	TRBJ2-3	TRBD2	CASSLGGVGTDTQYF	TGTGCCAGCTCCCTGGGAGGGGTTGGCACAGATACGCAGTATTTT
NA	TRBV6-6	TRBJ2-2	NA	CASRVNPNTGELFF	TGTGCCAGCCGGGTGAATCCAAACACCGGGGAGCTGTTTTTT
few	TRBV28	TRBJ2-7	NA	CASSLWYEQYF	TGTGCCAGCAGTTTATGGTACGAGCAGTACTTC
NA	TRBV7-8	TRBJ2-3	NA	CASSLSETTDTQYF	TGTGCCAGCAGCTTAAGTGAGACGACAGATACGCAGTATTTT
NA	TRBV7-9	TRBJ1-6	TRBD1	CASSRGQTYNSPLHF	TGTGCCAGCAGCCGGGGACAGACCTATAATTCACCCCTCCACTTT
few	TRBV7-9	TRBJ2-7	NA	CASSGGSYEQYF	TGTGCCAGCAGTGGGGGCTCCTACGAGCAGTACTTC
NA	TRBV5-1	TRBJ1-1	NA	CASSNQPGTSSQAFF	TGCGCCAGCAGCAACCAGCCGGGGACCTCTAGTCAAGCTTTCTTT
NA	TRBV27	TRBJ1-2	NA	CASSFTGAGGGYTF	TGTGCCAGCAGTTTCACGGGGGCTGGGGGTGGCTACACCTTC
NA	TRBV18	TRBJ2-7	NA	CASSEPGREQYF	TGTGCCAGCTCAGAACCAGGCAGAGAGCAGTACTTC
once	TRBV12-3/TRBV12-4	TRBJ2-2	TRBD2	CASSLRGGSTGELFF	TGTGCCAGCAGTTTACGGGGAGGGAGCACCGGGGAGCTGTTTTTT
NA	TRBV14	TRBJ1-1	NA	CASRQYAEAFF	TGTGCCAGCAGACAATACGCTGAAGCTTTCTTT
few	TRBV7-9	TRBJ1-1	NA	CASSLAPGQGRTEAFF	TGTGCCAGCAGCTTAGCGCCGGGGCAGGGGCGAACTGAAGCTTTCTTT
few	TRBV7-2	TRBJ2-5	NA	CASSLGQAGTQYF	TGTGCCAGCAGCTTAGGGCAGGCGGGGACCCAGTACTTC
many	TRBV10-2	TRBJ1-5	TRBD1	CASRTGTGGNQPQHF	TGCGCCAGCAGGACCGGGACAGGGGGCAATCAGCCCCAGCATTTT
NA	TRBV3-1	TRBJ2-7	NA	CASSHEPSGTVFAQYF	TGTGCCAGCAGCCATGAACCCTCCGGTACCGTTTTCGCCCAGTACTTC
NA	TRBV6-1	TRBJ2-1	TRBD1	CASSEPGQGSDEQFF	TGTGCCAGCAGTGAACCGGGACAGGGGAGTGATGAGCAGTTCTTC
few	TRBV5-1	TRBJ2-2	TRBD1	CASSPRPTGGTNTGELFF	TGCGCCAGCAGCCCCCGACCGACAGGGGGGACAAACACCGGGGAGCTGTTTTTT
NA	TRBV18	TRBJ2-2	TRBD1	CASSRLQGEPGELFF	TGTGCCAGCTCACGGTTACAGGGGGAACCCGGGGAGCTGTTTTTT
NA	TRBV6-1	TRBJ2-1	NA	CASSGGTRGLYNEQFF	TGTGCCAGCAGTGGAGGGACAAGGGGGTTATACAATGAGCAGTTCTTC
NA	TRBV6-2/TRBV6-3	TRBJ2-7	NA	CASPPRDNSYEQYF	TGTGCCAGCCCGCCCCGGGACAACTCCTACGAGCAGTACTTC